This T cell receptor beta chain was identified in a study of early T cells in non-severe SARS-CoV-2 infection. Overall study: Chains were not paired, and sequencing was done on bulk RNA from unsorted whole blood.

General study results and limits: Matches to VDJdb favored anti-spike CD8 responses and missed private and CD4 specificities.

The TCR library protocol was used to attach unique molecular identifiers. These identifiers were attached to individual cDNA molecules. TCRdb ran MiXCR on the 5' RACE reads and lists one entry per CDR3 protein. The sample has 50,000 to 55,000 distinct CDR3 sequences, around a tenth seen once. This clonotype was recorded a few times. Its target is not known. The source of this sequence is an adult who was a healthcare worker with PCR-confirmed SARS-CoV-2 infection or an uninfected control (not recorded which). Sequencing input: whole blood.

CDR3 nucleotides: TGTGCCAGCAGTCCCCCGGACAGGAACTCCTACGAGCAGTACTTC. This codes for CASSPPDRNSYEQYF. The chain employs TRBV28 and TRBJ2-7; 7 nucleotides match TRBD1. Unmatched junction bases numbered 7, after V lost 5 bases and J lost 0 bases. From germline, CDR1 is MDHEN and CDR2 SYDVKM. This CDR3 is 15 amino acids long.